The 8 T cell receptor beta chains presented below share a single source sample, sequenced in a study of T cells in Graves' hyperthyroidism and ophthalmopathy. Amplification of TCR beta CDR3 regions was performed using RNA transcripts as template. The study used the HTBI primer set for a first-round RT-PCR of the TCR CDR3. TCRdb passed the multiplex PCR reads through MiXCR, listing each CDR3 protein once. The sample has under 600,000 distinct CDR3 sequences, 16% seen once. Sample: blood. The receptor source for this set is a woman in her thirties or forties with Graves' ophthalmopathy.

In this sample, this clonotype turned up many times. The chain uses TRBV11-2 and TRBJ1-4; D is ambiguous. Per germline, CDR1 SGHAT and CDR2 FQNNGV. Trimming removed 5 bases from V and 9 bases from J, with 10 bases in between. The CDR3 totals 12 residues. This CDR3 reads CASSPTGKKLFF. DNA for the CDR3: TGTGCCAGCAGCCCAACCGGAAAAAAACTGTTTTTT.

This clonotype has a count of ten or more. This sequence joins TRBV2 and TRBJ1-4; D gene unclear. CDR1 is SNHLY, CDR2 FYNNEI, per germline. V was shortened by 7 bases and J by 0 bases, with 12 bases between the two germline ends. There are 15 residues in the CDR3. CDR3 sequence: CASKGGRSTNEKLFF. The CDR3 coding sequence is TGTGCCAGCAAGGGAGGACGGTCAACTAATGAAAAACTGTTTTTT.

V usage is TRBV19 and J usage is TRBJ1-2, with 8 bases lining up with TRBD1. Per germline, CDR1 LNHDA and CDR2 SQIVND (reference sequence). The V gene end was trimmed by 5 bases and the J gene end by 4 bases; junction bases not matched to a gene: 21. The CDR3 extends over 19 amino acids. The DNA of the CDR3 is TGTGCCAGTAGTCACTACGCCGGGACAGGTGCCCCTTCGGGCTATGGCTACACCTTC. Translated: CASSHYAGTGAPSGYGYTF. The full variable domain, in which reference TRBV19 and TRBJ1-2 provide the parts outside the CDR3, is DGGITQSPKYLFRKEGQNVTLSCEQNLNHDAMYWYRQDPGQGLRLIYYSQIVNDFQKGDIAEGYSVSREKKESFPLTVTSAQKNPTAFYLCASSHYAGTGAPSGYGYTFGSGTRLTVV.

This clonotype was counted ten times or more. V usage is TRBV2 and J usage is TRBJ2-7, with D possibly being TRBD1 (5 bases). Trimming pared 9 bases from V and 3 bases from J, leaving 9 bases between. This CDR3 region has 11 residues. In germline, CDR1 is SNHLY, CDR2 FYNNEI. The CDR3 region has the DNA TGTGCCAGTAAGACAGTCTACGAGCAGTACTTC. Its protein is CASKTVYEQYF.

This clonotype was counted a few times. The chain couples TRBV9 to TRBJ1-4; D not certain. The CDR3 is 14 amino acids. The V gene lost 3 bases and the J gene lost 2 bases, with 8 bases spanning the gap. CDR1 and CDR2 (germline): SGDLS, YYNGEE. The CDR3 spells CASSGGVTNEKLFF. The CDR3 DNA sequence: TGTGCCAGCAGCGGAGGAGTTACTAATGAAAAACTGTTTTTT. Filled out from reference TRBV9 and TRBJ1-4, the complete variable domain reads DSGVTQTPKHLITATGQRVTLRCSPRSGDLSVYWYQQSLDQGLQFLIQYYNGEERAKGNILERFSAQQFPDLHSELNLSSLELGDSALYFCASSGGVTNEKLFFGSGTQLSVL.

This rearrangement joins TRBV6-2 or TRBV6-3 to TRBJ1-1; TRBD1 might be the D (6 bases). V lost 6 bases, J lost 2 bases, and 13 bases lay in between. CDR1 and CDR2 (germline): MNHEY, SVGEGT. The CDR3 totals 14 residues. Here the CDR3 DNA reads TGTGCCAGCAGCTACCGACAGGACAACACTGAAGCTTTCTTT. Protein product: CASSYRQDNTEAFF.

The table lists this clonotype with many counts. The CDR3 spells CASSLGDRGSYNEQFF. CDR3 coding DNA: TGCGCCAGCAGCTTAGGGGACAGGGGCTCCTACAATGAGCAGTTCTTC. This chain connects TRBV5-1 to TRBJ2-1; 10 bases line up with TRBD1. Germline trimming cut 2 bases from V and 0 bases from J; bases unmatched to any gene: 2. The germline gives CDR1 SGHRS, CDR2 YFSETQ. This CDR3 spans 16 amino acids.

This clonotype was counted many times. This chain joins TRBV5-1 and TRBJ1-1; D perhaps matches TRBD1 (5 bases). The CDR3 contains 15 residues. Trimming cost V 4 bases and J 0 bases, with 13 bases left between them. CDR1 and CDR2 from the germline V gene are SGHRS and YFSETQ. DNA for the CDR3: TGCGCCAGCAGCAGCGGACAACTTGTGAACACTGAAGCTTTCTTT. As protein: CASSSGQLVNTEAFF. Drawing the rest from reference TRBV5-1 and TRBJ1-1, the complete variable domain is KAGVTQTPRYLIKTRGQQVTLSCSPISGHRSVSWYQQTPGQGLQFLFEYFSETQRNKGNFPGRFSGRQFSNSRSEMNVSTLELGDSALYLCASSSGQLVNTEAFFGQGTRLTVV.